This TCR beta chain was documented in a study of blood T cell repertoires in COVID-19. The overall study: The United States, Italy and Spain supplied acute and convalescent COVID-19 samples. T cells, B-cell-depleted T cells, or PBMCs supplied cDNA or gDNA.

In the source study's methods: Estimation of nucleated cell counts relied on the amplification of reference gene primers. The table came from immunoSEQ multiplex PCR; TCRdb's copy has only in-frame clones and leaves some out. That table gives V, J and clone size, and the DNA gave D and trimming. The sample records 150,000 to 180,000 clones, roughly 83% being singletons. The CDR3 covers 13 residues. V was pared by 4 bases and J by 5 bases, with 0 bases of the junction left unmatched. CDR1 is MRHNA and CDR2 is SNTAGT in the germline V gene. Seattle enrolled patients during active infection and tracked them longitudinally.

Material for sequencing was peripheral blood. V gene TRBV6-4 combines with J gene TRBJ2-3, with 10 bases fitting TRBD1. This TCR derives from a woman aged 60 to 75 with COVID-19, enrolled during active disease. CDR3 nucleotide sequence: TGTGCCAGCAGTGGGGACAGGGGAGATACGCAGTATTTT. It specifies CASSGDRGDTQYF.